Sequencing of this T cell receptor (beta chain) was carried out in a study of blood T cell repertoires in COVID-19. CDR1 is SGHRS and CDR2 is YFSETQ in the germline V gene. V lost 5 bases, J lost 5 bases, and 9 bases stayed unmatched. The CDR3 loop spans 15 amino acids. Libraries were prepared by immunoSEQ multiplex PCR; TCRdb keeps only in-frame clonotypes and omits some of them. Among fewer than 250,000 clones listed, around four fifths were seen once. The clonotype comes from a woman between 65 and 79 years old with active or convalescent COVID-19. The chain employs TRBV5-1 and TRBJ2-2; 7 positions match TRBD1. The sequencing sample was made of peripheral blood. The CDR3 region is CASRLTGDWTGELFF. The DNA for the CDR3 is TGCGCCAGCAGACTAACAGGGGATTGGACCGGGGAGCTGTTTTTT. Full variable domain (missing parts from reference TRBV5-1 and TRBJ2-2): KAGVTQTPRYLIKTRGQQVTLSCSPISGHRSVSWYQQTPGQGLQFLFEYFSETQRNKGNFPGRFSGRQFSNSRSEMNVSTLELGDSALYLCASRLTGDWTGELFFGEGSRLTVL.